A single sample gave rise to the 4 T cell receptor beta chains below, sequenced in a study of regulatory T cells in long-lasting Graves disease. Time point noted: newly diagnosed GD, antithyroid drugs for less than 3 months. The TCR library was made from RNA that had been extracted from PBMCs in TRIzol. To make TCR beta libraries, researchers used iRepertoire HTBI primers and Arm-PCR of CDR3 regions. TCRdb processed the multiplex PCR reads anew with MiXCR; each CDR3 protein has one entry. The profile shows 400,000 to 550,000 distinct CDR3 sequences, about a sixth of them singletons. The same data also contributed to another study, on T cells in Graves' hyperthyroidism and ophthalmopathy.

The sequencing here drew on peripheral blood mononuclear cells (PBMCs), taken at new diagnosis, from a patient treated with antithyroid drugs. The receptors stem from a woman in her thirties with Graves disease.

Turning to this clonotype: A much larger clone lies one base from this, so it may be a read error. The rearrangement links TRBV6-1 to TRBJ2-1, with 7 bases that match TRBD1. The DNA end lines up better with TRBJ2-7; the J call may be wrong. The length of the CDR3 is 14 residues. Per the germline V gene, CDR1 is MNHNS and CDR2 is SASEGT. DNA of the CDR3: TGTGCCAGCAGCGCGACAGGGTCCTACAATGAGCAGTACTTC. Protein: CASSATGSYNEQYF.

This clonotype appeared many times. The genes are TRBV5-1 and TRBJ2-7, with D perhaps matching TRBD2 (5 bases). V was cut by 0 bases and J by 5 bases, with 9 bases left in between. Germline-derived CDR1 and CDR2 are SGHRS and YFSETQ. The CDR3 consists of 13 residues. DNA for the CDR3: TGCGCCAGCAGCTTGGGCGTAGCGAACGAGCAGTACTTC. This sequence encodes CASSLGVANEQYF.

Details on this clonotype: A much larger clone is a single base away; this may be a read error. This chain connects TRBV7-6 to TRBJ2-1; tentatively, D is TRBD2 (6 bases). CDR1 SGHVS and CDR2 FNYEAQ come from the germline V gene. Deletions cut 1 base from V and 9 bases from J, with 13 bases between. The length of the CDR3 is 14 residues. The CDR3, as DNA: TGTGCCAGCAGCTTAGTATCAAGGGGAGGTGAGCAGTTCTTC. As protein: CASSLVSRGGEQFF.

This clonotype was recorded many times. CDR3 amino acids: CASSRDRADTEAFF. The CDR3 region has the DNA TGTGCCAGCAGTCGAGACAGGGCGGATACTGAAGCTTTCTTT. This chain connects TRBV2 to TRBJ1-1, with 7 bases fitting TRBD1. This CDR3 spans 14 amino acids. Germline V gene sequence: CDR1 SNHLY, CDR2 FYNNEI. After removal of 5 bases from V and 5 bases from J, the junction contained 8 bases not matched to a gene.